This T cell receptor beta chain was observed in a study of OX40 agonist ivuxolimab in advanced cancers. Study-wide context: Patients were dosed with the agonistic anti-OX40 (CD134) antibody ivuxolimab. Regarding the study as a whole: Researchers report that CD8+ T cells had, on average, more expanded clones than CD4+.

Germline CDR1 is SGDLS and CDR2 is YYNGEE. V was pared by 2 bases and J by 0 bases, with 10 bases between. The CDR3 contains 15 residues. About this clone itself: Its antigen is not identified.

This table comes from immunoSEQ multiplex PCR, and its TCRdb copy is limited to in-frame clones, with some not included. The table has tens of thousands of clones, around 83% seen once. The sequences come from CD4+ or CD8+ T cells sorted from blood, collected in a trial of the OX40 agonist ivuxolimab. The receptor comes from an adult with an advanced solid tumor such as melanoma, head and neck, liver or kidney cancer. The chain is built from TRBV9 and TRBJ2-3; D unresolved. The CDR3 is CASSVGPTSTDTQYF. CDR3 coding DNA: TGTGCCAGCAGCGTCGGACCGACTAGCACAGATACGCAGTATTTT.